This T cell receptor (beta chain) was recovered during a study of blood T cell repertoires in COVID-19. CDR3 length equals 15 residues. The V gene's germline CDR1 is SEHNR and CDR2 FQNEAQ (reference sequence). V was clipped by 5 bases and J by 1 base; unmatched bases: 6. This clone has just one count. Method: immunoSEQ multiplex PCR; TCRdb's copy keeps in-frame clones and lacks some. The sample lists 60,000 or so clones; 65% to 85% were seen once. Material: peripheral blood. This TCR was recovered from a man younger than 45 with COVID-19, enrolled during active disease. This chain joins TRBV7-9 and TRBJ2-3, with 7 bases aligning to TRBD1. CDR3 in amino acids: CASSPVQGGTDTQYF. In DNA form, the CDR3 reads TGTGCCAGCAGCCCCGTGCAGGGGGGCACAGATACGCAGTATTTT.